The rows below give T cell receptor beta chains drawn from one sample of a study of Graves' ophthalmopathy and Graves' hyperthyroidism. TCRdb re-derived calls from the multiplex PCR reads in MiXCR, one entry per CDR3 protein. The table includes around 520,000 distinct CDR3 sequences, about 40% detected once. Sample: peripheral blood or thyroid tissue (not recorded which). Receptor source: an adult man with Graves' hyperthyroidism. Each CDR3 is given with its conserved first and last residue. A D gene is named only where the DNA matches it firmly. For some rows the clone size is stated as once, few or many, or as a class when expanded; others skip it.

size,J,D,V,CDR3,DNA
many,TRBJ1-1,-,TRBV2,CASSERFVTEAFF,TGTGCCAGCAGTGAACGGTTTGTCACTGAAGCTTTCTTT
-,TRBJ2-5,TRBD1,TRBV7-9,CASSLQGQGGAGSQYF,TGTGCCAGCAGCTTACAGGGACAGGGAGGCGCGGGGTCCCAGTACTTC
-,TRBJ2-7,TRBD2,TRBV13,CASSTDPAGHSYEQYF,TGTGCCAGCAGCACAGACCCAGCGGGGCACTCCTACGAGCAGTACTTC
few,TRBJ2-2,-,TRBV24-1,CATSDWGYNEQFF,TGTGCCACCAGTGATTGGGGGTACAATGAGCAGTTTTTT
-,TRBJ1-2,-,TRBV5-5,CASSLGRGGETQDNYGYTF,TGTGCCAGCAGCCTTGGACGGGGAGGAGAGACCCAGGATAACTATGGCTACACCTTC
-,TRBJ2-1,TRBD2,TRBV7-2,CASSSGLAREQFF,TGTGCCAGCAGCTCGGGACTAGCGCGTGAGCAGTTCTTC
many,TRBJ2-7,-,TRBV6-5,CASSYVVGEQYF,TGTGCCAGCAGTTACGTCGTTGGCGAGCAGTACTTC
many,TRBJ2-2,-,TRBV20-1,CSARGGGRTGELFF,TGCAGTGCCCGTGGGGGGGGGCGGACCGGGGAGCTGTTTTTT
-,TRBJ2-1,TRBD1,TRBV7-9,CASSLNWGQGDYNEQFF,TGTGCCAGCAGCTTAAATTGGGGTCAGGGGGATTACAATGAGCAGTTCTTC
few,TRBJ2-7,TRBD2,TRBV12-3/TRBV12-4,CASSSYGLAGKLYEQYF,TGTGCCAGCAGTTCCTACGGACTAGCCGGGAAGCTCTACGAGCAGTACTTC
many,TRBJ1-5,-,TRBV15,CATSSQALHQPQHF,TGTGCCACCAGCAGTCAGGCGCTGCATCAGCCCCAGCATTTT
-,TRBJ2-7,-,TRBV9,CASSVSPLSYEQYF,TGTGCCAGCAGCGTATCACCACTCTCCTACGAGCAGTACTTC
many,TRBJ1-6,-,TRBV7-8,CASSLDGQWSSYNSPLHF,TGTGCCAGCAGCTTAGATGGACAGTGGAGCTCCTATAATTCACCCCTCCACTTT
-,TRBJ2-5,TRBD1,TRBV19,CASSSRQGYGGETQYF,TGTGCCAGTAGTAGCCGACAGGGATACGGCGGGGAGACCCAGTACTTC
many,TRBJ1-2,-,TRBV29-1,CSATNNINYGYTF,TGCAGCGCAACAAACAACATTAACTATGGCTACACCTTC
medium-sized,TRBJ2-7,-,TRBV10-3,CATGLSYEQYF,TGTGCCACGGGGCTCTCCTACGAGCAGTACTTC
-,TRBJ2-7,-,TRBV29-1,CSVEDGGGTDTQYF,TGCAGCGTTGAAGATGGGGGGGGGACAGATACGCAGTACTTC
-,TRBJ2-5,-,TRBV10-3,CASSSGISETQYF,TGTGCCAGCAGTTCGGGGATATCAGAGACCCAGTACTTC
few,TRBJ1-4,-,TRBV7-8,CASSLDGGGRVGEKLFF,TGTGCCAGCAGCTTAGATGGGGGCGGCAGGGTCGGCGAAAAACTGTTTTTT
-,TRBJ2-7,TRBD1,TRBV24-1,CATSSTGAVEQYF,TGTGCCACCAGTTCGACAGGGGCGGTCGAGCAGTACTTC
-,TRBJ2-7,TRBD2,TRBV7-2,CASSLTPGGPYEQYF,TGTGCCAGCAGCTTAACCCCGGGAGGCCCCTACGAGCAGTACTTC
few,TRBJ1-6,-,TRBV7-8,CASSFWHTNSPLHF,TGTGCCAGCAGTTTTTGGCATACTAATTCACCCCTCCACTTT
-,TRBJ2-5,-,TRBV5-1,CASRAGGAQATQYF,TGCGCCAGCAGAGCTGGGGGGGCCCAAGCGACCCAGTACTTC
-,TRBJ1-1,-,TRBV29-1,CSSESVYTEAFF,TGCAGCAGTGAATCGGTGTACACTGAAGCTTTCTTT
many,TRBJ2-5,-,TRBV9,CASSGGTVQETQYF,TGTGCCAGCAGCGGCGGGACAGTACAAGAGACCCAGTACTTC
-,TRBJ1-6,TRBD1,TRBV7-8,CASSLGGQGETGSPLHF,TGTGCCAGCAGCTTAGGAGGACAGGGCGAAACGGGTTCGCCCCTCCACTTT
many,TRBJ1-5,-,TRBV28,CASSFKPGNQPQHF,TGTGCCAGCAGTTTTAAGCCGGGGAATCAGCCCCAGCATTTT
-,TRBJ2-6,TRBD1,TRBV10-3,CAISETGVNTEAF,TGTGCCATCAGTGAGACAGGGGTGAACACTGAAGCTTTC
-,TRBJ2-7,-,TRBV4-1,CASSQADLMSSYEQYF,TGCGCCAGCAGCCAAGCAGACTTAATGAGCTCCTACGAGCAGTACTTC
many,TRBJ1-4,TRBD1,TRBV2,CASRLGTENEKLFF,TGTGCCAGCAGACTAGGGACAGAGAATGAAAAACTGTTTTTT
-,TRBJ1-5,-,TRBV19,CASRGGGQGNQPQHF,TGTGCCAGTCGCGGAGGGGGGCAAGGCAATCAGCCCCAGCATTTT
-,TRBJ2-6,-,TRBV6-1,CASSEALGGWDSGANVLTF,TGTGCCAGCAGTGAAGCGCTTGGAGGTTGGGACTCTGGGGCCAACGTCCTGACTTTC
once,TRBJ2-3,TRBD2,TRBV20-1,CSASQLAYGTDTQYF,TGCAGTGCTTCCCAACTAGCGTACGGCACAGATACGCAGTATTTT
few,TRBJ1-1,TRBD1,TRBV2,CASRTPARGRSTEAFF,TGTGCCAGCAGGACTCCGGCCAGGGGGCGAAGCACTGAAGCTTTCTTT
many,TRBJ1-6,TRBD1,TRBV12-3/TRBV12-4,CASSGTGVNSPLHF,TGTGCCAGCAGTGGGACAGGGGTCAATTCACCCCTCCACTTT
many,TRBJ2-7,TRBD2,TRBV5-1,CASSYSGTSMNEQYF,TGCGCCAGCAGCTACTCCGGGACTAGCATGAACGAGCAGTACTTC
few,TRBJ1-2,TRBD1,TRBV27,CASSLAGGIGGYTF,TGTGCCAGCAGTTTGGCAGGGGGCATAGGGGGCTACACCTTC
few,TRBJ2-5,TRBD1,TRBV28,CASSPTGGAGQTQYF,TGTGCCAGCAGTCCGACAGGGGGCGCGGGTCAGACCCAGTACTTC
few,TRBJ2-7,-,TRBV27,CASSSGGLYEQYF,TGTGCCAGCAGCTCTGGGGGGCTATACGAGCAGTACTTC
-,TRBJ1-2,TRBD1,TRBV29-1,CSVEPQGGEGYTF,TGCAGCGTTGAACCCCAGGGGGGTGAGGGCTACACCTTC
many,TRBJ1-1,-,TRBV2,CASNRGYEMNTEAFF,TGTGCCAGCAATAGGGGGTATGAAATGAACACTGAAGCTTTCTTT
-,TRBJ1-2,TRBD1,TRBV5-6,CASSLARGRFGYTF,TGTGCCAGCAGCTTGGCCAGGGGGCGCTTTGGCTACACCTTC
-,TRBJ2-7,TRBD1,TRBV9,CASSSSAPGGYEQYF,TGTGCCAGCAGCTCATCTGCCCCAGGGGGCTACGAGCAGTACTTC
-,TRBJ2-3,-,TRBV5-5,CASSFSHVLADTQYF,TGTGCCAGCAGCTTCAGCCATGTATTGGCAGATACGCAGTATTTT
-,TRBJ2-3,TRBD2,TRBV12-3/TRBV12-4,CASSHSELAGGTTDTQYF,TGTGCCAGCAGTCACTCGGAACTAGCGGGGGGTACCACAGATACGCAGTATTTT